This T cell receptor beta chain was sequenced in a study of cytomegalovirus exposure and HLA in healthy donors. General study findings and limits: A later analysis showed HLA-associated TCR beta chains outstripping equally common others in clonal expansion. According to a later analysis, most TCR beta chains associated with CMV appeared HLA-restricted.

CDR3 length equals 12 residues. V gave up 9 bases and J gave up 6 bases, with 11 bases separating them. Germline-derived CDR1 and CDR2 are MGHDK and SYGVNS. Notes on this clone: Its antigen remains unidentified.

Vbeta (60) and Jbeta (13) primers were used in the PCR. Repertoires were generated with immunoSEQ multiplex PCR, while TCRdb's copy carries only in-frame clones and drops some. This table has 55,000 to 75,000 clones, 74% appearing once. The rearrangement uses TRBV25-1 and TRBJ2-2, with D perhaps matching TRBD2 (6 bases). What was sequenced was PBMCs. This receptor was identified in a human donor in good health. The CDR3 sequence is CASGEVAGELFF. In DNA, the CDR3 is TGTGCCAGTGGGGAGGTAGCCGGGGAGCTGTTTTTT.